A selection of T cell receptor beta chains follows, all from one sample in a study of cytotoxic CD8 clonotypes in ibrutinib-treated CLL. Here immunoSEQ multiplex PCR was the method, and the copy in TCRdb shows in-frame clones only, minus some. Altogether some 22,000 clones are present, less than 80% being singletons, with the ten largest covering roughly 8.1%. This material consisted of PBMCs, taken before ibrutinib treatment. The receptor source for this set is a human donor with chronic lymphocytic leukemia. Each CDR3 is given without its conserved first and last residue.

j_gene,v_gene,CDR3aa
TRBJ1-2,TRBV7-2,ASSSGQNYGYT
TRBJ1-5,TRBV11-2,ASSLGDAGQPQH
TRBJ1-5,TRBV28,ASSFSRGGNQPQH
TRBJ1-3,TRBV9,ASSVGGGPGNTIY
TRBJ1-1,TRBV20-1,SASLNTEAF
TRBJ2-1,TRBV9,ASSVGLNPYNEQF
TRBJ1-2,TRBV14,ASSQDVTYVDGYT
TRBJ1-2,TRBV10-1,ASSESYTWGYT
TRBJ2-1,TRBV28,ASRPTSGSSYNEQF
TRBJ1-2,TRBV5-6,ASSLGGTIYGYT
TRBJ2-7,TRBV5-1,ASSSSGTGAYEQY
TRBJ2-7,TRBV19,ASSHGGTEQY
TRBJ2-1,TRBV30,AWSSVPDNEQF
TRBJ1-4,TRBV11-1,ASSGRNEKLF
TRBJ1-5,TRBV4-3,ASSQEGGRQNQPQH
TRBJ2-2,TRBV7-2,ASSLAGGGGYTGELF
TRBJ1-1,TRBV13,ASSFRTGNTEAF
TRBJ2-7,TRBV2,ASSVVGQGSNEQY
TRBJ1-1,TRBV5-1,ASSFSQGWNTEAF
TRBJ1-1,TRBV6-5,ASSRLRLRAEAF
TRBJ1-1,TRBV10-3,AISERDKNTEAF
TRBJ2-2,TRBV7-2,ASSPSSGRPTGELF
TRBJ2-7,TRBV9,ASSVAGGLGAYEQY
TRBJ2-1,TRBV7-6,ASSLSGGNNEQF
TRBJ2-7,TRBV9,ASSVGTSGIYEQY
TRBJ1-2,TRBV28,ASSKRGNSYGYT
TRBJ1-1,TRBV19,ASSIGFTEAF
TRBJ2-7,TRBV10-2,ASRDPGLAASYEQY
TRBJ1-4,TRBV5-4,ASSQASQGPTNEKLF
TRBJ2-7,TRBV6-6,ASSYRTGGTHEQY
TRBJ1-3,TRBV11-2,ASSSYKGHSGNTIY